This TCR beta chain is from a study of post-analysis software for immune sequencing data. Study-wide results and limits: Patients carried roughly 5 TRBV segments more frequently than controls did, and TRBV5-6, TRBV5-1 and TRBV20-1 were among them.

V was clipped by 5 bases and J by 1 base, with 12 bases between them. CDR1 and CDR2 (germline): SGHVS, FQNEAQ. The CDR3 extends over 14 amino acids. The TCR beta cDNA libraries carried unique molecular identifiers. TCRdb re-analysed the PCR reads in MiXCR, keeping a single row per CDR3 protein. The sample contains fewer than 850,000 distinct CDR3 sequences, roughly 30% of which appear only once. A few counts support this clonotype. Its antigen is not identified. Sequencing was done on a sample of blood. The TCR was taken from a girl aged 10 to 17 with multiple sclerosis. The V call is TRBV7-8, the J call TRBJ2-7; D is unclear. The CDR3 spells CASSHFGSSYEQYF. CDR3 bases: TGTGCCAGCAGCCATTTCGGGTCATCCTACGAGCAGTACTTC.